The rows below give T cell receptor beta chains drawn from one sample of a study of blood T cell repertoires in COVID-19. The repertoire was sequenced with immunoSEQ multiplex PCR; TCRdb's copy has only in-frame clones and lacks some. The repertoire includes approximately 450,000 clones, roughly nine tenths of them detected once, and approximately 2% sits in the top ten. The sample comprised PBMCs or T cells enriched from blood (not recorded which). The receptors come from a young woman with acute COVID-19. CDR3s include the opening cysteine and the closing phenylalanine or tryptophan. D genes are given only for firm matches. The size field is filled for only some rows; it gives once, few, many or a size class.

j_call,d_call,clone_size,v_call,cdr3_aa,cdr3_nt
TRBJ2-1,TRBD2,-,TRBV7-2,CASSLVGTSGVGEQFF,TGTGCCAGCAGCTTAGTGGGGACTAGCGGAGTGGGTGAGCAGTTCTTC
TRBJ2-7,TRBD2,-,TRBV28,CASSSPVAGVGYEQYF,TGTGCCAGCAGTTCTCCCGTAGCGGGAGTCGGCTACGAGCAGTACTTC
TRBJ1-1,-,-,TRBV19,CASSEGVNTEAFF,TGTGCCAGTAGTGAGGGAGTCAACACTGAAGCTTTCTTT
TRBJ2-3,TRBD2,once,TRBV28,CASPRGRLTGTSGRPEDTQYF,TGTGCCAGCCCTCGCGGGAGGTTAACCGGGACTAGCGGGAGGCCCGAAGATACGCAGTATTTT
TRBJ2-2,-,-,TRBV2,CASSDTGANTGELFF,TGTGCCAGCAGTGATACAGGAGCGAACACCGGGGAGCTGTTTTTT
TRBJ1-5,TRBD1,-,TRBV18,CASSPNLTGKRAGQPQHF,TGTGCCAGCTCACCCAACCTGACAGGGAAGAGGGCCGGTCAGCCCCAGCATTTT
TRBJ2-6,TRBD2,-,TRBV5-1,CASSLELAGGPGANVLTF,TGCGCCAGCAGCTTGGAACTAGCGGGGGGGCCTGGGGCCAACGTCCTGACTTTC
TRBJ1-5,-,-,TRBV6-2/TRBV6-3,CASSYTRIGQPQHF,TGTGCCAGCAGTTATACCAGAATCGGGCAGCCCCAGCATTTT
TRBJ1-1,-,-,TRBV4-3,CASSQEETGTEAFF,TGCGCCAGCAGCCAAGAGGAAACGGGAACTGAAGCTTTCTTT
TRBJ2-7,TRBD1,few,TRBV2,CASSQQDRVSGEQYF,TGTGCCAGCAGTCAACAGGACAGGGTGAGTGGAGAGCAGTACTTC
TRBJ2-7,-,-,TRBV6-5,CASSLTVSSYEQYF,TGTGCCAGCAGTTTAACAGTGAGCTCCTACGAGCAGTACTTC
TRBJ1-4,TRBD1,-,TRBV7-9,CASSLQRAGRGRSNEKLFF,TGTGCCAGCAGCTTACAGCGTGCGGGCAGGGGGAGATCTAATGAAAAACTGTTTTTT
TRBJ1-1,-,once,TRBV11-2,CASSSNRDTEAFF,TGTGCCAGCAGCTCGAACAGGGACACTGAAGCTTTCTTT
TRBJ1-1,-,-,TRBV27,CASSAGGYTEAFF,TGTGCCAGCAGCGCGGGGGGGTACACTGAAGCTTTCTTT
TRBJ2-7,TRBD2,-,TRBV2,CASRGDYYEQYF,TGTGCCAGCAGGGGGGACTACTACGAGCAGTACTTC
TRBJ2-7,-,-,TRBV9,CASSPGDDSYEQYF,TGTGCCAGCAGCCCGGGGGACGATTCCTACGAGCAGTACTTC
TRBJ1-1,-,-,TRBV3-1/TRBV3-2,CASSHHRGARAEAFF,TGTGCCAGCAGCCATCATCGTGGGGCGCGCGCTGAAGCTTTCTTT
TRBJ2-4,-,once,TRBV7-2,CASSLGTNAAKNIQYF,TGTGCCAGCAGCTTGGGGACAAACGCAGCCAAAAACATTCAGTACTTC
TRBJ1-1,-,-,TRBV19,CASKDTLVAFF,TGTGCCAGCAAGGACACCCTTGTAGCTTTCTTT
TRBJ2-7,TRBD2,-,TRBV3-1/TRBV3-2,CASSQDMVAGGRQYF,TGTGCCAGCAGCCAAGATATGGTAGCGGGAGGCCGGCAGTACTTC
TRBJ2-7,-,-,TRBV5-5,CASSLGTDPEPYEQYF,TGTGCCAGCAGCTTGGGGACAGACCCCGAGCCCTACGAGCAGTACTTC
TRBJ2-3,-,-,TRBV5-6,CASSPGLGGLDTQYF,TGTGCCAGCAGCCCCGGACTGGGGGGGCTCGATACGCAGTATTTT
TRBJ2-1,TRBD2,-,TRBV19,CASSIGRSSYNEQFF,TGTGCCAGTAGTATCGGGAGGTCTTCCTACAATGAGCAGTTCTTC
TRBJ1-1,-,-,TRBV19,CASSFKTANTEAFF,TGTGCCAGTAGTTTCAAGACTGCGAACACTGAAGCTTTCTTT
TRBJ2-1,-,once,TRBV29-1,CSVHSARVDEQFF,TGCAGCGTCCACTCCGCACGTGTCGATGAGCAGTTCTTC
TRBJ1-5,TRBD1,once,TRBV2,CASSYQQGNQPQHF,TGTGCCAGCTCCTACCAACAGGGGAATCAGCCCCAGCATTTT
TRBJ2-7,TRBD2,-,TRBV5-4,CASSSGRALGEQYF,TGTGCCAGCAGCTCCGGGAGGGCCTTGGGCGAGCAGTACTTC
TRBJ2-7,-,-,TRBV5-1,CASSLDRDYYEQYF,TGCGCCAGCAGCTTGGACAGGGATTACTACGAGCAGTACTTC
TRBJ1-5,-,-,TRBV19,CASSLGGDYNQPQHF,TGTGCCAGTAGTCTAGGTGGAGATTACAATCAGCCCCAGCATTTT
TRBJ2-1,-,-,TRBV5-1,CASSFLRQSSSYNEQFF,TGCGCCAGCAGCTTCCTGCGACAGTCGAGCTCCTACAATGAGCAGTTCTTC
TRBJ2-7,TRBD2,-,TRBV20-1,CSASLAGLGNEQYF,TGCAGTGCTAGTCTAGCGGGACTAGGAAACGAGCAGTACTTC
TRBJ1-3,TRBD1,-,TRBV25-1,CASSEVGRGRHGNTIYF,TGTGCCAGCAGTGAGGTTGGCAGGGGGCGTCATGGAAACACCATATATTTT
TRBJ2-7,-,-,TRBV4-3,CASSQDGGSYEQYF,TGCGCCAGCAGCCAAGATGGCGGAAGCTACGAGCAGTACTTC
TRBJ2-7,TRBD2,-,TRBV7-9,CAIDPASGAYEQYF,TGTGCCATAGACCCGGCTAGCGGGGCTTACGAGCAGTACTTC
TRBJ1-4,TRBD1,-,TRBV24-1,CATSRDRGRFREKLFF,TGTGCCACCAGTAGGGACAGGGGGCGTTTTCGGGAAAAACTGTTTTTT
TRBJ1-4,-,-,TRBV18,CASSPQGPTTNEKLFF,TGTGCCAGCTCACCACAGGGGCCTACAACTAATGAAAAACTGTTTTTT
TRBJ2-7,-,-,TRBV11-2,CASSSTRYEQYF,TGTGCCAGCAGCTCCACTCGCTACGAGCAGTACTTC
TRBJ1-1,-,once,TRBV29-1,CSVEGRTGTEAFF,TGCAGCGTTGAGGGGCGGACCGGCACTGAAGCTTTCTTT
TRBJ1-2,-,-,TRBV28,CASSPQDKRNYGYTF,TGTGCCAGCAGTCCCCAGGACAAAAGAAACTATGGCTACACCTTC
TRBJ2-3,TRBD1,-,TRBV5-5,CASSFGQGADTQYF,TGTGCCAGCAGCTTTGGACAGGGTGCAGATACGCAGTATTTT
TRBJ1-6,TRBD1,-,TRBV7-2,CASSLARVQGAHSPLHF,TGTGCCAGCAGCTTAGCGCGCGTTCAGGGGGCGCATTCACCCCTCCACTTT
TRBJ2-2,-,-,TRBV6-5,CASSYPSGELFF,TGTGCCAGCAGTTACCCATCCGGGGAGCTGTTTTTT
TRBJ2-7,TRBD1,-,TRBV2,CASSEGPGQGNYEQYF,TGTGCCAGCAGTGAAGGCCCGGGACAGGGAAACTACGAGCAGTACTTC
TRBJ2-1,-,-,TRBV5-1,CASSANLAEPNEQFF,TGCGCCAGCAGCGCCAACTTAGCGGAACCCAATGAGCAGTTCTTC
TRBJ1-6,-,-,TRBV28,CASSYRGNTTPLHF,TGTGCCAGCAGTTACCGAGGGAACACTACACCCCTCCACTTT
TRBJ1-3,-,-,TRBV2,CASSEAAGLGLSGNTIYF,TGTGCCAGCAGTGAGGCGGCAGGGTTAGGTCTTTCTGGAAACACCATATATTTT
TRBJ1-4,TRBD1,-,TRBV9,CASSETGVSEKLFF,TGTGCCAGCAGCGAGACAGGGGTGTCGGAAAAACTGTTTTTT
TRBJ1-2,-,-,TRBV14,CASSQAGYGYTF,TGTGCCAGCAGCCAAGCGGGGTATGGCTACACCTTC
TRBJ2-5,TRBD2,-,TRBV11-3,CASSLVTSFQETQYF,TGTGCCAGCAGTTTAGTGACTAGCTTCCAAGAGACCCAGTACTTC
TRBJ1-3,TRBD1,-,TRBV4-2,CASSQVSSGTGTGNTIYF,TGTGCCAGCAGCCAAGTCTCTTCCGGGACAGGGACTGGAAACACCATATATTTT
TRBJ1-1,-,few,TRBV4-3,CASSRGEDTEAFF,TGCGCCAGCAGCCGGGGGGAGGACACTGAAGCTTTCTTT
TRBJ2-7,-,-,TRBV29-1,CSVSGAGPYEQYF,TGCAGCGTTAGCGGAGCGGGTCCATACGAGCAGTACTTC
TRBJ2-2,-,-,TRBV10-1,CASSYSGTGELFF,TGCGCCAGCAGTTACTCAGGGACCGGGGAGCTGTTTTTT